These 22 T cell receptor beta chains were all obtained from the same sample, sequenced in a study of post-analysis software for immune sequencing data. Findings and limits, study-wide: When patients were compared with controls, about 5 TRBV segments were more frequent, TRBV5-6, TRBV5-1 and TRBV20-1 among them.

Libraries were made from TCR beta cDNA, and they carried unique molecular identifiers. TCRdb redid the calling of the PCR reads with MiXCR, one entry per CDR3 protein. The sample carries roughly 700,000 distinct CDR3 sequences, 25% to 30% recorded once. Antigens for these TCRs are unknown. Sequenced sample: blood. The receptors derive from a girl aged 5-17 years with multiple sclerosis.

This sequence joins TRBV12-3 or TRBV12-4 and TRBJ2-1; D unclear. The CDR3 runs 16 residues. Trimming shortened V by 1 base and J by 5 bases, and 15 bases separated the two germline ends. The CDR3 sequence is CASSLGSNLGNNEQFF. In DNA, the CDR3 is TGTGCCAGCAGTTTAGGGTCAAATTTAGGGAACAATGAGCAGTTCTTC.

Only a few counts were recorded for this clonotype. V and J are TRBV2 and TRBJ2-7, with 8 bases matching TRBD1. The CDR3 is made up of 17 amino acids. With V trimmed by 5 bases and J by 0 bases, 12 bases remained unmatched. CDR1 SNHLY and CDR2 FYNNEI come from the germline V gene. CDR3 sequence reads: CASSKLRRTGSSYEQYF. The CDR3 nucleotides are TGTGCCAGCAGTAAATTAAGGAGGACAGGGAGCTCCTACGAGCAGTACTTC.

This clonotype turned up a few times. The rearrangement uses TRBV20-1 and TRBJ2-1; TRBD1 might be the D (6 bases). Germline V gives CDR1 DFQATT, CDR2 SNEGSKA (reference sequence). Trimming took off 3 bases at V and 5 bases at J, with 17 bases between the two ends. This CDR3 spans 15 amino acids. CDR3 in DNA: TGCAGTGCTAGTAGGGGCACAGGGTTCAACAATGAGCAGTTCTTC. Residues: CSASRGTGFNNEQFF.

This chain joins TRBV15 and TRBJ2-3; D uncertain. Germline values: CDR1 LNHNV, CDR2 YYDKDF (reference sequence). The CDR3 contains 16 residues. Trimming shortened V by 2 bases and J by 4 bases, and 16 bases separated the two germline ends. The CDR3 reads CATSRTAAPRADTQYF. The CDR3 nucleotides are TGTGCCACCAGCAGAACCGCGGCTCCCCGGGCAGATACGCAGTATTTT. The variable domain in full, with the rest retrieved from reference TRBV15 and TRBJ2-3, is DAMVIQNPRYQVTQFGKPVTLSCSQTLNHNVMYWYQQKSSQAPKLLFHYYDKDFNNEADTPDNFQSRRPNTSFCFLDIRSPGLGDTAMYLCATSRTAAPRADTQYFGPGTRLTVL.

This chain joins TRBV29-1 and TRBJ1-4; D not certain. The CDR3 has 13 amino acids. The germline V gene encodes CDR1 SQVTM and CDR2 ANQGSEA. V was trimmed by 7 bases and J by 0 bases, leaving 9 bases between them. CDR3 coding DNA: TGCAGCGCTGGAGAGGCAACTAATGAAAAACTGTTTTTT. Its protein product is CSAGEATNEKLFF.

This clonotype has just a few counts. V and J are TRBV12-3 or TRBV12-4 and TRBJ2-1; 7 bases agree with TRBD2. The CDR3 sequence is 16 residues long. Trimming at V came to 5 bases and at J to 0 bases, leaving 7 bases not matched to a gene. CDR3 protein: CASSPAGPSSYNEQFF. As DNA, the CDR3 is TGTGCCAGCAGTCCAGCGGGACCGAGCTCCTACAATGAGCAGTTCTTC.

The rearrangement uses TRBV5-1 and TRBJ2-3; 9 bases are shared with TRBD1. This CDR3 is 15 amino acids long. Unmatched junction bases numbered 3, after V lost 0 bases and J lost 4 bases. The germline CDR1 and CDR2 sequences are SGHRS and YFSETQ. CDR3 sequence (DNA): TGCGCCAGCAGCTTGGGACAGGGGGTTTCAGATACGCAGTATTTT. Its translation: CASSLGQGVSDTQYF.

The chain couples TRBV3-1 to TRBJ2-7, with D uncertain. In germline, CDR1 is LGHDT, CDR2 YNNKEL (reference sequence). Trimming stripped 1 base from V and 5 bases from J, with 6 bases between. The CDR3 runs 12 residues. This CDR3 is CASSQGYHEQYF. The DNA of the CDR3 is TGTGCCAGCAGCCAAGGTTACCACGAGCAGTACTTC.

V gene TRBV6-6 combines with J gene TRBJ1-5, with no clear D. Germline-derived CDR1 and CDR2 are MNHNY and SVGAGI (reference sequence). Trimming pared 7 bases from V and 0 bases from J, leaving 7 bases between. The CDR3 runs 13 residues. CDR3 in DNA: TGTGCCAGCACCCCGAATAGCAATCAGCCCCAGCATTTT. This encodes CASTPNSNQPQHF.

The CDR3 is CASSYGSGELNTEAFF. In DNA, the CDR3 is TGCGCCAGCAGCTATGGCTCGGGGGAATTAAACACTGAAGCTTTCTTT. V is TRBV5-1 and J is TRBJ1-1; the D gene is possibly TRBD1 (5 bases). Per the germline V gene, CDR1 is SGHRS and CDR2 is YFSETQ. The CDR3 is made up of 16 amino acids. The ends were cut back, 3 bases at V and 2 bases at J, with 17 bases in the middle.

This clonotype was recorded many times. The chain recombines TRBV29-1 with TRBJ1-2; the D is unclear. Trimming took off 0 bases at V and 7 bases at J, with 9 bases between the two ends. The CDR3 runs to 12 residues. Looked up from germline, CDR1 is SQVTM and CDR2 is ANQGSEA. The CDR3 protein is CSVEDNGVGYTF. DNA for the CDR3: TGCAGCGTTGAAGACAATGGGGTTGGCTACACCTTC.

This chain joins TRBV6-6 and TRBJ1-6, with D perhaps matching TRBD1 (5 bases). V dropped 6 bases and J dropped 1 base, with 16 bases sitting between them. Germline loops: CDR1 MNHNY, CDR2 SVGAGI (reference sequence). The CDR3 loop spans 17 amino acids. DNA for the CDR3: TGTGCCAGCAGCCAGGCACAGGTCGAATCCTATAATTCACCCCTCCACTTT. Its translation is CASSQAQVESYNSPLHF.

This clonotype was seen only a few times. V is TRBV7-9 and J is TRBJ2-1; D is uncertain. V was clipped by 5 bases and J by 9 bases, with 17 bases between them. This CDR3 comprises 14 residues. Germline V gene lookup returns CDR1 SEHNR and CDR2 FQNEAQ (reference sequence). The DNA for the CDR3 is TGTGCCAGCAGCCCCTCCACAGCTTTCGCTGAGCAGTTCTTC. Translated, it gives CASSPSTAFAEQFF.

This clonotype came up a few times. The junction departs from the called germline gene at one end, perhaps through a read error. The CDR3 protein is CTSSLGQGEAFF. In nucleotides, the CDR3 is TGTACCAGCAGCTTAGGGCAGGGAGAAGCTTTCTTT. This chain uses TRBV11-2 with TRBJ1-1; D possibly corresponds to TRBD1 (5 bases). This CDR3 region has 12 residues. In germline, CDR1 is SGHAT, CDR2 FQNNGV.

The chain is built from TRBV11-1 and TRBJ2-2; 7 nucleotides line up with TRBD1. V lost 4 bases, J lost 6 bases, and 5 bases stayed unmatched. The germline V gene encodes CDR1 SGHAT and CDR2 FQDESV (reference sequence). CDR3 length: 14 residues. The CDR3 coding sequence is TGTGCCAGCAGCTATACAGGGGTGGCCGGGGAGCTGTTTTTT. This sequence encodes CASSYTGVAGELFF.

The chain employs TRBV3-1 and TRBJ2-3; D unclear. The germline V gene encodes CDR1 LGHDT and CDR2 YNNKEL (reference sequence). V was trimmed by 0 bases and J by 2 bases, leaving 9 bases between them. This CDR3 comprises 15 residues. This chain's CDR3 is CASSQELILTDTQYF. As DNA, the CDR3 is TGTGCCAGCAGCCAAGAACTAATACTCACAGATACGCAGTATTTT.

The rearrangement links TRBV28 to TRBJ2-7; either TRBD1 or TRBD2 may fit D (5 bases each). The CDR3 totals 14 residues. Trimming shortened V by 5 bases and J by 3 bases, and 14 bases separated the two germline ends. The germline CDR1 and CDR2 sequences are MDHEN and SYDVKM. The CDR3 protein is CASSNRDGNYEQYF. The CDR3 DNA sequence: TGTGCCAGCAGTAACCGGGACGGGAACTACGAGCAGTACTTC.

This clonotype came up a few times. This chain links TRBV6-1 with TRBJ1-1; D is ambiguous. Trimming took off 3 bases at V and 0 bases at J, with 8 bases between the two ends. The CDR3 consists of 14 residues. Per the germline V gene, CDR1 is MNHNS and CDR2 is SASEGT. In DNA form, the CDR3 reads TGTGCCAGCAGTGACCCAGCCCTGAACACTGAAGCTTTCTTT. Encoded protein: CASSDPALNTEAFF.

The gene calls are TRBV12-3 or TRBV12-4 and TRBJ1-2; the D is unclear. Trimming shortened V by 2 bases and J by 8 bases, and 15 bases separated the two germline ends. The CDR3 runs to 14 residues. The CDR3 DNA reads as TGTGCCAGCAGTTTACTGGCGGGGTTGATGGGCTACACCTTC. It is translated as CASSLLAGLMGYTF.

The chain carries TRBV7-9 and TRBJ2-1; no clear D. The V gene's germline CDR1 is SEHNR and CDR2 FQNEAQ (reference sequence). The CDR3 sequence is 15 residues long. The ends were cut back, 7 bases at V and 1 base at J, with 14 bases in the middle. Written as DNA, the CDR3 is TGTGCCAGCACCGACCCCCCGGGTTCCTACAATGAGCAGTTCTTC. Its translation: CASTDPPGSYNEQFF. Full variable domain (outside the CDR3, taken from reference TRBV7-9 and TRBJ2-1): DTGVSQNPRHKITKRGQNVTFRCDPISEHNRLYWYRQTLGQGPEFLTYFQNEAQLEKSRLLSDRFSAERPKGSFSTLEIQRTEQGDSAMYLCASTDPPGSYNEQFFGPGTRLTVL.

The V call is TRBV20-1, the J call TRBJ2-3, with D tentatively TRBD2 (6 bases). CDR3 length equals 13 residues. CDR1 is DFQATT, CDR2 SNEGSKA, per germline (reference sequence). V was pared by 5 bases and J by 10 bases, with 19 bases between. The CDR3: CSAPGPSASAQYF. CDR3 DNA sequence: TGCAGTGCTCCGGGGCCTAGCGCCAGCGCGCAGTATTTT.

The rearrangement links TRBV3-1 to TRBJ2-4; 9 bases fit TRBD1. The CDR3 contains 18 residues. After removal of 4 bases from V and 13 bases from J, the junction contained 23 bases not matched to a gene. Germline V gene lookup returns CDR1 LGHDT and CDR2 YNNKEL (reference sequence). The CDR3 spells CASSPIWDRVGSYNEQYF. CDR3 bases: TGTGCCAGCAGCCCGATCTGGGACAGGGTAGGGTCCTACAATGAGCAGTACTTC.